This note documents a single TCR beta chain sequence. Trimming shortened V by 6 bases and J by 7 bases, and 19 bases separated the two germline ends. Germline V gene data show CDR1 as MNHEY and CDR2 as SMNVEV (reference sequence). CDR3 size: 15 residues. The data were obtained in a study of blood T cell repertoires in COVID-19. About the research overall: Whether acute or convalescent, the COVID-19 samples came from the United States, Italy and Spain. PBMCs, B-cell-depleted T cells, or T cells were the source of the cDNA or gDNA that made up the material.

The Seattle patients joined while their infection was active and were tracked longitudinally afterward. In the authors' workflow: It was from reference gene primer amplification that nucleated cell counts were estimated. TCRdb keeps only in-frame clones here, not all; method: immunoSEQ multiplex PCR. Clone size and the V and J calls come from that table; the DNA yielded D and trimming. This table holds 150,000 to 200,000 clones, roughly four fifths found once. The V call is TRBV27, the J call TRBJ1-5; possible D gene TRBD1, 6 bases. The specimen was peripheral blood. This receptor was obtained from a woman between 65 and 79 years old with COVID-19, enrolled during active disease. The CDR3 loop reads CASRRTGGPGQPQHF. The CDR3 nucleotides are TGTGCCAGCAGACGGACGGGGGGGCCGGGGCAGCCCCAGCATTTT.